The 20 T cell receptor beta chains given below trace back to one sample, sequenced in a study of blood T cell repertoires in COVID-19. Libraries were prepared by immunoSEQ multiplex PCR; TCRdb keeps only in-frame clonotypes and omits some of them. The table includes roughly 150,000 clones, roughly 80% detected once. Sequencing input: peripheral blood. Receptors originate from a man aged 70 or older with active or convalescent COVID-19.

The chain has TRBV19 and TRBJ1-2; 8 bases agree with TRBD1. Per germline, CDR1 LNHDA and CDR2 SQIVND (reference sequence). There are 17 residues in the CDR3. V lost 7 bases and J lost 1; bases outside the gene matches: 14. The CDR3, as DNA: TGTGCCAGTACGAGACAGGGGCGGAGGGCCTTTAACTATGGCTACACCTTC. It codes for CASTRQGRRAFNYGYTF. Together with reference TRBV19 and TRBJ1-2, the CDR3 gives the full variable domain: DGGITQSPKYLFRKEGQNVTLSCEQNLNHDAMYWYRQDPGQGLRLIYYSQIVNDFQKGDIAEGYSVSREKKESFPLTVTSAQKNPTAFYLCASTRQGRRAFNYGYTFGSGTRLTVV.

The chain employs TRBV24-1 and TRBJ2-2; 7 positions agree with TRBD2. The CDR3 has 17 residues. Losses at the gene ends were 0 bases for V and 2 bases for J; bases not matched to a gene: 5. The germline V gene encodes CDR1 KGHDR and CDR2 SFDVKD. CDR3 protein: CATSDLVASGNTGELFF. For the CDR3, the DNA is TGTGCCACCAGTGATTTGGTCGCTAGCGGCAACACCGGGGAGCTGTTTTTT.

The chain recombines TRBV7-3 with TRBJ2-5; TRBD2 might be the D (5 bases). V was shortened by 5 bases and J by 2 bases, with 18 bases between the two germline ends. The V gene's germline CDR1 is SGHTA and CDR2 FQGTGA. The CDR3 is 16 amino acids. CDR3 in amino acids: CASSPPNGGGQETQYF. DNA of the CDR3: TGTGCCAGCAGCCCGCCTAACGGAGGCGGACAAGAGACCCAGTACTTC.

The count of this clone is one. This chain joins TRBV9 and TRBJ2-7; TRBD1 aligns across 7 bases. This CDR3 comprises 14 residues. Germline CDR1 SGDLS, CDR2 YYNGEE. Trimming took 7 bases from V and 4 from J; bases not matched to a gene: 11. CDR3 residues: CASSRGGTEYEQYF. The CDR3 coding sequence is TGTGCCAGCTCCCGAGGGGGCACAGAATACGAGCAGTACTTC.

The chain has TRBV18 and TRBJ2-3, with 7 bases that match TRBD1. Per germline, CDR1 KGHSH and CDR2 LQKENI. The CDR3 runs to 14 residues. J was trimmed by 6 bases and V by 3 bases; bases with no gene match: 6. CDR3 DNA: TGTGCCAGCTCACCCGACAGGGCCTACGATACGCAGTATTTT. Protein sequence: CASSPDRAYDTQYF.

Details on this clone: It is unclear where the CDR3 begins or ends on the DNA, so no DNA is shown, and the CDR3 is as TCRdb lists it. J is TRBJ1-2 and V is TRBV28; the table gives TRBD1 as D, unverified against the DNA. The CDR3 is 14 residues long, counting both termini. From germline, CDR1 is MDHEN and CDR2 SYDVKM. The CDR3 spells CASSFGSGPYGYTF.

The CDR3 here is CASSQEFRVLTF. The CDR3 region has the DNA TGTGCCAGCAGCCAAGAATTCAGGGTTCTCACCTTC. The chain uses TRBV14 and TRBJ1-2, with D possibly matching TRBD1 (5 bases). The CDR3 contains 12 residues. The V and J ends lost 0 bases and 13 bases respectively, with 12 bases between them. CDR1 and CDR2 (germline): SGHDN, FVKESK.

The chain is built from TRBV3-1 (or the pseudogene TRBV3-2) and TRBJ1-2; the match to TRBD1 covers 9 bases. The CDR3 is 13 residues long. The junction had 4 bases not matched to a gene; V was cut back by 3 bases and J by 8 bases. Germline loops: CDR1 LGHDT, CDR2 YNNKEL (reference sequence). CDR3 sequence (DNA): TGTGCCAGCAGCCAGGGGACAGGGCGAGGCTACACCTTC. This translates into CASSQGTGRGYTF.

The CDR3 reads CASSTGRQETQYF. The CDR3 DNA is TGCGCCAGCAGCACGGGGAGGCAAGAGACCCAGTACTTC. This chain connects TRBV5-1 to TRBJ2-5, with D tentatively TRBD2 (6 bases). V was shortened by 4 bases and J by 2 bases, with 9 bases between the two germline ends. CDR1 is SGHRS and CDR2 is YFSETQ in the germline V gene. The CDR3 extends over 13 amino acids.

This clone was seen more than once but under ten times. The chain is built from TRBV11-2 and TRBJ1-6; D uncertain. V shed 4 bases and J shed 7 bases, with 11 bases lying between them. Germline loops: CDR1 SGHAT, CDR2 FQNNGV. This CDR3 region has 14 residues. CDR3 nucleotides: TGTGCCAGCAGCTCTCCGGGGAGGAATTCACCCCTCCACTTT. It codes for CASSSPGRNSPLHF. Combining the CDR3 with reference TRBV11-2 and TRBJ1-6 gives the whole variable domain EAGVAQSPRYKIIEKRQSVAFWCNPISGHATLYWYQQILGQGPKLLIQFQNNGVVDDSQLPKDRFSAERLKGVDSTLKIQPAKLEDSAVYLCASSSPGRNSPLHFGNGTRLTVT.

This clone has only one observation. The rearrangement uses TRBV27 and TRBJ1-1; 10 nucleotides match TRBD1. The CDR3 length is 15 residues. Germline V CDR1 and CDR2: MNHEY, SMNVEV (reference sequence). V lost 6 bases and J lost 3; bases outside the gene matches: 7. The CDR3 reads CASSRLGTGDTEAFF. CDR3 bases: TGTGCCAGCAGCCGCTTAGGGACAGGGGACACTGAAGCTTTCTTT.

This clone appeared a single time. CDR3 sequence reads: CSVKNTAWASEAFF. The DNA of the CDR3 is TGCAGCGTTAAAAATACGGCCTGGGCTTCTGAAGCTTTCTTT. J is TRBJ1-1 and V is TRBV29-1; no firm D call. The CDR3 is made up of 14 amino acids. V was cut by 5 bases and J by 6 bases, with 19 bases left in between. Germline assignment: CDR1 SQVTM and CDR2 ANQGSEA.

This clone has just one count. CDR3 in amino acids: CASSLVGGGVYNEQFF. The CDR3 DNA sequence: TGTGCCAGCAGCTTAGTGGGCGGGGGTGTTTACAATGAGCAGTTCTTC. The chain couples TRBV7-2 to TRBJ2-1, with 7 bases lining up with TRBD2. The germline gives CDR1 SGHTA, CDR2 FQGNSA. This CDR3 contains 16 residues. The V gene end was trimmed by 1 base and the J gene end by 4 bases; junction bases not matched to a gene: 7.

The chain joins TRBV18 to TRBJ1-4; 7 bases map to TRBD1. V trimming: 5 bases; J trimming: 8 bases; junction bases outside the gene matches: 11. CDR1 and CDR2 from the germline V gene are KGHSH and LQKENI. This CDR3 spans 15 amino acids. In nucleotides, the CDR3 is TGTGCCAGCTCATCCCCGGACAGGATTGGAGAAAAACTGTTTTTT. Residues: CASSSPDRIGEKLFF.

V is TRBV4-1 and J is TRBJ2-7; 7 bases map to TRBD2. Trimming cost V 0 bases and J 3 bases; bases outside gene matches: 11. The CDR3 length is 17 residues. Germline loops: CDR1 MGHRA, CDR2 YSYEKL. Here the CDR3 DNA reads TGCGCCAGCAGCCAAGAGAGGGCAACTAGCGCTTTCTACGAGCAGTACTTC. Encoded protein: CASSQERATSAFYEQYF.

The chain recombines TRBV4-1 with TRBJ1-2, with TRBD1 identical over 9 bases. Unmatched junction bases numbered 9, after V lost 6 bases and J lost 4 bases. Germline loops: CDR1 MGHRA, CDR2 YSYEKL. The CDR3 length is 15 residues. The CDR3 sequence: CASSHQQGAGYGYTF. The CDR3 bases are TGCGCCAGCAGTCATCAACAGGGGGCAGGCTATGGCTACACCTTC.

The rearrangement uses TRBV7-2 and TRBJ1-2, with D hard to call. The V and J ends lost 3 bases and 4 bases respectively, with 9 bases between them. The germline V gene encodes CDR1 SGHTA and CDR2 FQGNSA. CDR3 length: 13 amino acids. DNA of the CDR3: TGTGCCAGCAGCTTCGACTTACCCTATGGCTACACCTTC. It yields the protein CASSFDLPYGYTF.

The rearrangement uses TRBV28 and TRBJ2-7; maybe TRBD1 (5 bases). V was cut by 5 bases and J by 0 bases, with 17 bases left in between. Germline CDR1 and CDR2: MDHEN and SYDVKM. The CDR3 is 16 amino acids. The CDR3 nucleotides read TGTGCCAGCAGTACCGCTGGGGCTTCAAGCTCCTACGAGCAGTACTTC. It is translated as CASSTAGASSSYEQYF.

Turning to this clone: This specimen includes other DNA sequences encoding the same CDR3. The rearrangement links TRBV18 to TRBJ1-4; 7 nucleotides match TRBD1. The V and J ends lost 2 bases and 5 bases, in that order; junction bases with no gene match: 2. The CDR3 spans 14 residues. Germline V gives CDR1 KGHSH, CDR2 LQKENI. The chain's CDR3 is CASSPGQANEKLFF. As DNA, the CDR3 is TGTGCCAGCTCACCAGGACAGGCCAATGAAAAACTGTTTTTT.

The rearrangement uses TRBV5-4 and TRBJ2-3; tentative D call: TRBD2 (6 bases). The V gene lost 4 bases and the J gene lost 5 bases, with 14 bases spanning the gap. The germline CDR1 and CDR2 sequences are SGHNT and YYREEE (reference sequence). CDR3 size: 14 residues. In DNA form, the CDR3 reads TGTGCCAGCAGCCCGGACTACGCGTTAGATACGCAGTATTTT. Protein product: CASSPDYALDTQYF.